This TCR beta chain was sequenced during a study of HIV-infected patients and healthy controls. The study's findings and limits: No HLA typing of donors was done in this study.

This clonotype was seen at least ten times. Its antigen remains unidentified. The ends lost 2 bases at V and 5 bases at J; junction bases unmatched: 8. The CDR3 extends over 15 amino acids. Germline V gene sequence: CDR1 DFQATT, CDR2 SNEGSKA (reference sequence). Alpha and beta constant-region primers primed reverse transcription of around 550 ng RNA. Separate chain-specific third strand synthesis with multiplexing indices produced the alpha and beta libraries. Two random hexamers, added before amplification and joined, formed each molecule's 12-nucleotide barcode. MiXCR was run by TCRdb on the 5' RACE reads, yielding one entry per CDR3 protein. The sample contains about 12,000 distinct CDR3 sequences, approximately 11% of which appear only once. Whole blood was used without fractionation, so all unsorted peripheral T cells were included.

The material sequenced was blood. The clonotype comes from an adult in good health. The V call is TRBV20-1, the J call TRBJ2-2; 7 nucleotides match TRBD2. CDR3 residues: CSARSGLVITGELFF. For the CDR3, the DNA is TGCAGTGCTAGATCCGGACTAGTAATAACCGGGGAGCTGTTTTTT.